This T cell receptor (beta chain) comes out of a study of vaccination and CD4 T cells after COVID-19. On the study more broadly: No peptide, an HIV-1 Nef pool, or a CEFX pool was what each control culture received. Study conclusions and caveats: This study had few convalescent patients and no early post-infection samples. The authors identified 304 of 307 vaccine-specific clones in convalescent patients as spike mono-reactive.

Germline assignment: CDR1 DFQATT and CDR2 SNEGSKA (reference sequence). The CDR3 loop spans 14 amino acids. J lost 5 bases, V lost 0 bases, and 7 bases had no gene match. This clonotype has more than one count but fewer than ten. Its antigen remains unidentified. Stated treatment: 10-day PBMC culture with coronavirus spike peptide pools or control peptides (ViraFEST assay). The Oncomine TCR Beta short-read assay was applied to DNA of cultured CD4+ T cells. TCRdb recomputed calls from the PCR reads with MiXCR, one row per CDR3 protein. Of around 26,000 distinct CDR3 sequences in the sample, roughly two fifths were seen once.

The specimen was CD4+ T cells from blood, cultured in vitro. This chain uses TRBV20-1 with TRBJ2-7; TRBD2 aligns across 7 bases. The receptor was isolated from a human donor who had recovered from COVID-19. The CDR3: CSARDRGGWNEQYF. CDR3 coding DNA: TGCAGTGCTAGAGATAGGGGAGGGTGGAACGAGCAGTACTTC.